One sample yielded the 11 T cell receptor beta chains listed below, sequenced in a study of patients and donors after allogeneic stem cell transplantation. TCRdb reprocessed the RT-PCR reads via MiXCR and lists one record per CDR3 protein. The sample shows 70,000 to 100,000 distinct CDR3 sequences, roughly 4.9% of them seen only once. Sample: blood, either unsorted or a sorted T cell fraction (not recorded which). The receptors here all came from a human donor who was either an allogeneic HSCT recipient or a stem cell or donor lymphocyte infusion donor (not recorded which). It is not recorded whose cells these are; they may come from a transplant donor.

This sequence joins TRBV27 and TRBJ1-2; 7 nucleotides line up with TRBD1. This CDR3 comprises 15 residues. V gave up 3 bases and J gave up 4 bases; unmatched junction bases: 8. Germline CDR1 is MNHEY and CDR2 is SMNVEV (reference sequence). The CDR3 reads CASSFSGQAGYGYTF. CDR3 bases: TGTGCCAGCAGTTTCTCAGGACAGGCTGGCTATGGCTACACCTTC.

This clonotype was counted ten times or more. The chain combines TRBV27 with TRBJ1-4; tentative D call: TRBD1 (6 bases). The CDR3 loop spans 14 amino acids. CDR1 is MNHEY, CDR2 SMNVEV, per germline (reference sequence). Trimming took off 6 bases at V and 7 bases at J, with 15 bases between the two ends. The CDR3 reads CASRLTGSSEKLFF. CDR3 DNA: TGTGCCAGCAGACTGACAGGCTCTAGTGAAAAACTGTTTTTT.

Ten or more counts support this clonotype. The rearrangement links TRBV2 to TRBJ2-7; D possibly corresponds to TRBD1 (5 bases). CDR3 size: 14 residues. V gave up 2 bases and J gave up 1 base, with 9 bases separating them. Germline V gene lookup returns CDR1 SNHLY and CDR2 FYNNEI. The chain's CDR3 is CASSEYTGSYEQYF. The CDR3 DNA is TGTGCCAGCAGTGAATACACAGGATCCTACGAGCAGTACTTC. Looking up the rest from reference TRBV2 and TRBJ2-7 gives the full variable domain: EPEVTQTPSHQVTQMGQEVILRCVPISNHLYFYWYRQILGQKVEFLVSFYNNEISEKSEIFDDQFSVERPDGSNFTLKIRSTKLEDSAMYFCASSEYTGSYEQYFGPGTRLTVT.

This clonotype was found many times. The rearrangement joins TRBV6-1 to TRBJ1-6; TRBD1 is a possible D gene (6 bases). Germline loops: CDR1 MNHNS, CDR2 SASEGT. V was shortened by 6 bases and J by 10 bases, with 22 bases between the two germline ends. This CDR3 has 16 amino acids. This CDR3 is CASSPGTPKAFSPLHF. CDR3 DNA sequence: TGTGCCAGCAGCCCCGGGACACCAAAAGCGTTCTCACCCCTCCACTTT.

In its sample, this clonotype was seen many times. CDR3 DNA: TGTGCCACCAGGGAAGGGGTGGGGGAAGCCTCCTACGAGCAGTACTTC. Encoded protein: CATREGVGEASYEQYF. V and J are TRBV25-1 and TRBJ2-7; possibly TRBD1 or TRBD2 for D (5 bases each). This CDR3 is built from 16 residues. Germline loops: CDR1 MGHDK, CDR2 SYGVNS. Trimming cost V 10 bases and J 0 bases, with 22 bases left between them.

The chain has TRBV2 and TRBJ2-7, with 7 bases lining up with TRBD1. The germline CDR1 and CDR2 sequences are SNHLY and FYNNEI. The CDR3 is 14 amino acids. Trimming at V came to 7 bases and at J to 3 bases, leaving 9 bases not matched to a gene. CDR3 in DNA: TGTGCCAGCAAAGTCGGGGCAGGGGGCTACGAGCAGTACTTC. Protein product: CASKVGAGGYEQYF.

Many counts were recorded for this clonotype. V usage is TRBV4-2 and J usage is TRBJ1-5; D uncertain. CDR3 length equals 14 residues. The V end was cut by 4 bases, the J end by 4 bases, with 11 bases between. Germline CDR1 LGHNA, CDR2 YNFKEQ. As DNA, the CDR3 is TGTGCCAGCAGCCTCTCCCGGCATAATCAGCCCCAGCATTTT. It encodes CASSLSRHNQPQHF.

This clonotype occurred many times. The chain employs TRBV29-1 and TRBJ1-2; D call uncertain. This CDR3 spans 11 amino acids. Germline CDR1 and CDR2: SQVTM and ANQGSEA. Deletions cut 6 bases from V and 6 bases from J, with 11 bases between. In DNA, the CDR3 is TGCAGCGTAGTTCAGCTTGATGGCTACACCTTC. Protein product: CSVVQLDGYTF.

This clonotype was recorded many times. The chain carries TRBV9 and TRBJ2-1, with 11 positions matching TRBD2. Per germline, CDR1 SGDLS and CDR2 YYNGEE. This CDR3 region has 15 residues. With 6 bases clipped from V and 2 bases from J, the junction kept 4 bases outside the gene matches. CDR3 protein: CASTRLAGPYNEQFF. The CDR3 nucleotides read TGTGCCAGCACCCGACTAGCGGGACCCTACAATGAGCAGTTCTTC.

This clonotype was seen ten or more times. V gene TRBV5-1 combines with J gene TRBJ1-4, with a possible D match to TRBD1 (6 bases). V gave up 4 bases and J gave up 7 bases, with 14 bases separating them. The CDR3 runs 14 residues. Germline V gives CDR1 SGHRS, CDR2 YFSETQ. CDR3 bases: TGCGCCAGCAGCGTACAGGGAAGAGGTGAAAAACTGTTTTTT. Translating it yields CASSVQGRGEKLFF.

This clonotype was detected only once. The junction shows a germline mismatch at one end, possibly a read error. The rearrangement links TRBV15 to TRBJ2-7; 9 bases align to TRBD2. Germline loops: CDR1 LNHNV, CDR2 YYDKDF (reference sequence). CDR3 length equals 12 residues. DNA of the CDR3: TGTGCCACCCGCGGGACTAGCCGGCAGAACTTCTTC. This gives the protein CATRGTSRQNFF.